This paragraph reports one T cell receptor (beta chain). Repertoires were generated with immunoSEQ multiplex PCR, while TCRdb's copy carries only in-frame clones and drops some. The sample yields under 100,000 clones, around 95% seen once. These data originate in a study of technical replicates of blood from a handful of donors. V was trimmed by 6 bases and J by 5 bases, leaving 12 bases between them. The CDR3 length is 13 residues. The V gene's germline CDR1 is SGHRS and CDR2 YFSETQ. The chain has TRBV5-1 and TRBJ2-1; TRBD2 is a possible D gene (6 bases). Sequenced: T cells isolated from PBMCs. The TCR was taken from a human donor in good health. CDR3 DNA sequence: TGCGCCAGCACCCTGGCGGGAAACAATGAGCAGTTCTTC. It specifies CASTLAGNNEQFF.